What follows are 13 T cell receptor beta chains derived from one specimen sequenced in a study of blood T cell repertoires in COVID-19. The table came from immunoSEQ multiplex PCR; TCRdb's copy has only in-frame clones and leaves some out. Altogether 40,000 to 55,000 clones are present, around 86% being singletons, with the ten largest covering 14% to 15%. Sequencing was performed on peripheral blood. These receptors were taken from a human donor in a cohort sampled during active COVID-19.

The J gene is TRBJ2-1, the V gene TRBV7-9; 11 nucleotides line up with TRBD2. CDR3 size: 15 residues. The V gene's germline CDR1 is SEHNR and CDR2 FQNEAQ (reference sequence). With V trimmed by 5 bases and J by 4 bases, 4 bases remained unmatched. The chain's CDR3 is CASSQLAGVYNEQFF. Written as DNA, the CDR3 is TGTGCCAGCAGCCAACTAGCGGGAGTTTACAATGAGCAGTTCTTC.

This chain connects TRBV19 to TRBJ2-5; TRBD1 matches 11 bases. Germline V gives CDR1 LNHDA, CDR2 SQIVND (reference sequence). Trimming cost V 5 bases and J 4 bases; bases outside gene matches: 6. The length of the CDR3 is 15 residues. In nucleotides, the CDR3 is TGTGCCAGTAGTTTTGGGACAGGGGGGGGAGAGACCCAGTACTTC. This gives the protein CASSFGTGGGETQYF.

The chain has TRBV11-1 and TRBJ1-2; 7 bases are shared with TRBD1. V shed 2 bases, J shed 4 bases, and the junction held 10 bases outside the gene matches. Germline CDR1 is SGHAT and CDR2 is FQDESV (reference sequence). The CDR3 contains 16 residues. Here the CDR3 DNA reads TGTGCCAGCAGCTTAAAAAGGGGGCGAGACTTCTATGGCTACACCTTC. Its protein is CASSLKRGRDFYGYTF. Supplemented by reference TRBV11-1 and TRBJ1-2, the full variable domain reads EAEVAQSPRYKITEKSQAVAFWCDPISGHATLYWYRQILGQGPELLVQFQDESVVDDSQLPKDRFSAERLKGVDSTLKIQPAELGDSAMYLCASSLKRGRDFYGYTFGSGTRLTVV.

The V and J genes are TRBV7-9 and TRBJ1-2; a weak D match, TRBD1 (5 bases). This CDR3 is built from 13 residues. Per germline, CDR1 SEHNR and CDR2 FQNEAQ (reference sequence). V was clipped by 1 base and J by 4 bases, with 7 bases between them. The CDR3 DNA reads TGTGCCAGCAGCTTAGGGGGCTCCTATGGCTACACCTTC. Translation gives CASSLGGSYGYTF.

The rearrangement joins TRBV14 to TRBJ2-3, with TRBD2 matching over 7 bases. Trimming cost V 5 bases and J 8 bases; bases outside gene matches: 1. This CDR3 region has 11 residues. The germline gives CDR1 SGHDN, CDR2 FVKESK. In DNA, the CDR3 is TGTGCCAGCAGCTCGGGGGGTACGCAGTATTTT. It codes for CASSSGGTQYF.

The J gene is TRBJ1-1, the V gene TRBV2; TRBD1 matches 9 bases. CDR1 SNHLY and CDR2 FYNNEI come from the germline V gene. This CDR3 is 14 amino acids long. With V trimmed by 6 bases and J by 4 bases, 6 bases remained unmatched. The CDR3 DNA sequence: TGTGCCAGCAGGGCCGGGACAGGGTTCACTGAAGCTTTCTTT. Amino acid sequence: CASRAGTGFTEAFF. Supplemented by reference TRBV2 and TRBJ1-1, the full variable domain reads EPEVTQTPSHQVTQMGQEVILRCVPISNHLYFYWYRQILGQKVEFLVSFYNNEISEKSEIFDDQFSVERPDGSNFTLKIRSTKLEDSAMYFCASRAGTGFTEAFFGQGTRLTVV.

This clone has a handful of counts. The J gene is TRBJ2-6, the V gene TRBV21-1; the table's D call, TRBD2, has no DNA check behind it. TRBV21-1 is tagged as a pseudogene. The length of the CDR3 is 18 residues. The CDR3: CASSRGGSKLSGANVLTF. CDR3 nucleotides: TGTGCCAGCAGCCGGGGGGGCTCTAAACTCTCTGGGGCCAACGTCCTGACTTTC.

This chain connects TRBV4-1 to TRBJ1-2, with 7 bases matching TRBD1. The CDR3 length is 14 residues. V lost 2 bases to trimming and J lost 2 bases; unmatched junction nucleotides: 2. From germline, CDR1 is MGHRA and CDR2 YSYEKL. The CDR3 sequence: CASSQQQGNYGYTF. The CDR3 DNA reads as TGCGCCAGCAGCCAACAACAGGGGAACTATGGCTACACCTTC.

V is TRBV10-3 and J is TRBJ1-1; 8 nucleotides align to TRBD1. The CDR3 contains 17 residues. The V gene end was trimmed by 10 bases and the J gene end by 1 base; junction bases not matched to a gene: 17. Per germline, CDR1 ENHRY and CDR2 SYGVKD. The CDR3 DNA reads TGTGCCACCCAGGGGGGCAGGGGGCTTTCTACGAACACTGAAGCTTTCTTT. Its translation is CATQGGRGLSTNTEAFF.

This chain uses TRBV5-6 with TRBJ1-2, with TRBD1 matching 9 bases. Germline V gene sequence: CDR1 SGHDT, CDR2 YYEEEE. This CDR3 region has 15 residues. Trimming cost V 2 bases and J 3 bases; bases outside gene matches: 5. The CDR3 loop is CASSLGTGSYYGYTF. DNA of the CDR3: TGTGCCAGCAGCTTAGGGACAGGGAGTTACTATGGCTACACCTTC.

The CDR3 reads CASSRTGVTKTQYF. CDR3 nucleotide sequence: TGTGCCAGCAGCAGAACAGGGGTCACGAAGACCCAGTACTTC. The chain recombines TRBV27 with TRBJ2-5, with 7 bases lining up with TRBD1. Germline V lookup: CDR1 MNHEY, CDR2 SMNVEV (reference sequence). Trimming removed 6 bases from V and 6 bases from J; junction bases left unmatched: 10. CDR3 length equals 14 residues.

The CDR3 loop is CASSHSGGDTGELFF. The CDR3 nucleotides read TGTGCCAGCAGCCATAGCGGGGGGGACACCGGGGAGCTGTTTTTT. The chain has TRBV3-1 (or the pseudogene TRBV3-2) and TRBJ2-2; 11 nucleotides align to TRBD2. The V and J ends lost 3 bases and 3 bases, in that order; junction bases with no gene match: 0. CDR1 LGHDT and CDR2 YNNKEL come from the germline V gene (reference sequence). There are 15 residues in the CDR3.

This chain joins TRBV4-3 and TRBJ1-2; possibly TRBD1 for D (5 bases). The CDR3 is 13 residues long. Germline V gene sequence: CDR1 LGHNA, CDR2 YSLEER. V lost 0 bases, J lost 10 bases, and 12 bases lay in between. The CDR3 DNA follows: TGCGCCAGCAGCCAAGACCGGACAAATCACTACACCTTC. Translated, it gives CASSQDRTNHYTF.